Listed here are 20 T cell receptor beta chains from one sample, sequenced in a study of spatial heterogeneity in lung cancer. TCRdb re-derived calls from the 5' RACE reads in MiXCR, one entry per CDR3 protein. The sample includes tens of thousands of distinct CDR3 sequences, approximately 9% of them seen just once. Time point of the sample: blood at routine non-recurrence follow-up after resection. The sequencing used PBMCs, collected at follow-up. The origin of the receptors is a female donor with early-stage non-small cell lung cancer.

This clonotype was seen at least ten times. The chain combines TRBV7-2 with TRBJ2-3; TRBD1 aligns across 9 bases. The V gene's germline CDR1 is SGHTA and CDR2 FQGNSA. The CDR3 is 15 residues long. V lost 5 bases, J lost 4 bases, and 7 bases stayed unmatched. CDR3 DNA sequence: TGTGCCAGCAGCCCGGGACAGGGAGACGCAGATACGCAGTATTTT. This translates into CASSPGQGDADTQYF.

For this clonotype: A clone one base away is much larger, so this may be a read error. The chain uses TRBV5-1 and TRBJ1-4; unclear D gene. CDR1 SGHRS and CDR2 YFSETQ come from the germline V gene. V dropped 6 bases and J dropped 8 bases, with 14 bases sitting between them. This CDR3 is 13 amino acids long. CDR3 bases: TGCGCCAGCAAGGGATGGAGACGGGAAAAACTGTTTTTT. Translation: CASKGWRREKLFF.

In this sample, this clonotype turned up many times. The rearrangement links TRBV7-9 to TRBJ2-1; tentatively, D is TRBD2 (6 bases). The CDR3 is made up of 14 amino acids. Germline CDR1 is SEHNR and CDR2 is FQNEAQ (reference sequence). Trimming shortened V by 6 bases and J by 6 bases, and 15 bases separated the two germline ends. The CDR3 DNA reads TGTGCCAGCAGTTCGTTAGCGGCCTCCAATGAGCAGTTCTTC. This sequence encodes CASSSLAASNEQFF.

This clonotype has a count of ten or more. The rearrangement uses TRBV3-1 and TRBJ1-5; D is unresolved. Germline CDR1 LGHDT, CDR2 YNNKEL (reference sequence). The CDR3 has 13 residues. Trimming pared 1 base from V and 9 bases from J, leaving 10 bases between. CDR3 DNA: TGTGCCAGCAGCCAAGTAAGCCAGTCGCCCCAGCATTTT. This codes for CASSQVSQSPQHF.

This clonotype was counted ten times or more. At one end, the junction sequence differs from germline, possibly due to a read error. V usage is TRBV6-1 and J usage is TRBJ1-4; no firm D call. CDR3 size: 14 residues. Germline CDR1 and CDR2: MNHNS and SASEGT. CDR3 amino acids: CAGSGSATNEKLFF. Written as DNA, the CDR3 is TGTGCCGGCAGCGGCTCCGCAACTAATGAAAAACTGTTTTTT.

This clonotype was picked up many times. This chain joins TRBV20-1 and TRBJ2-4; a possible D gene is TRBD2 (5 bases). This CDR3 region has 14 residues. The germline V gene encodes CDR1 DFQATT and CDR2 SNEGSKA (reference sequence). Trimming took off 6 bases at V and 0 bases at J, with 12 bases between the two ends. The CDR3 nucleotides are TGCAGTGCCCTCCCGGAGGTAGCCAAAAACATTCAGTACTTC. Translating it yields CSALPEVAKNIQYF.

The rearrangement joins TRBV27 to TRBJ2-1; 7 positions match TRBD1. Germline loops: CDR1 MNHEY, CDR2 SMNVEV (reference sequence). The CDR3 consists of 17 residues. The V and J ends lost 2 bases and 2 bases, in that order; junction bases with no gene match: 9. In DNA, the CDR3 is TGTGCCAGCAGTTTAAATGAAGGGGGCCGCCCCTACAATGAGCAGTTCTTC. It is translated as CASSLNEGGRPYNEQFF.

This clonotype appeared a few times. The chain combines TRBV5-1 with TRBJ1-3, with 8 bases identical to TRBD1. The CDR3 consists of 14 residues. The germline V gene encodes CDR1 SGHRS and CDR2 YFSETQ. V was clipped by 7 bases and J by 2 bases; unmatched bases: 5. The CDR3 coding sequence is TGCGCCAGCTCGGAGACAGGGGCTGGAAACACCATATATTTT. It encodes CASSETGAGNTIYF.

There are many counts of this clonotype. V usage is TRBV27 and J usage is TRBJ2-5; D is perhaps TRBD1 or TRBD2 (5 bases each). Per germline, CDR1 MNHEY and CDR2 SMNVEV (reference sequence). This CDR3 is built from 16 residues. The V end lost 2 bases, the J end lost 2 bases, and 15 bases lay between the germline ends. CDR3 sequence reads: CASSLRGVGLQETQYF. CDR3 bases: TGTGCCAGCAGTTTAAGAGGGGTCGGCCTACAAGAGACCCAGTACTTC.

Ten or more counts support this clonotype. The V and J genes are TRBV27 and TRBJ2-4; no definite D call. Deletions cut 5 bases from V and 0 bases from J, with 8 bases between. This CDR3 is built from 14 residues. Germline values: CDR1 MNHEY, CDR2 SMNVEV (reference sequence). CDR3 nucleotides: TGTGCCAGCAGTCCGGGCCTAGCCAAAAACATTCAGTACTTC. This codes for CASSPGLAKNIQYF.

This clonotype was counted a few times. This chain links TRBV10-3 with TRBJ2-2; 7 nucleotides align to TRBD1. CDR3 length equals 13 residues. Per the germline V gene, CDR1 is ENHRY and CDR2 is SYGVKD. The V and J ends lost 8 bases and 6 bases, in that order; junction bases with no gene match: 6. The CDR3 nucleotides read TGTGCCATCCGGGGACAGCCACCCGGGGAGCTGTTTTTT. Its translation is CAIRGQPPGELFF.

In its sample, this clonotype was seen many times. This chain links TRBV7-9 with TRBJ2-5; no clear D gene. The CDR3 consists of 14 residues. The germline V and J ends were trimmed by 2 bases and 4 bases, with 11 bases remaining between them. CDR1 and CDR2 from the germline V gene are SEHNR and FQNEAQ (reference sequence). Here the CDR3 reads CASSLPPEGETQYF. Here the CDR3 DNA reads TGTGCCAGCAGCTTACCGCCCGAAGGAGAGACCCAGTACTTC.

The V gene is TRBV6-5, the J gene TRBJ2-1, with 10 bases that match TRBD1. The CDR3 has 15 residues. Germline V gene sequence: CDR1 MNHEY, CDR2 SVGAGI. Trimming at V came to 6 bases and at J to 3 bases, leaving 5 bases not matched to a gene. The CDR3 is CASRAGTGVYNEQFF. The CDR3 DNA is TGTGCCAGCAGAGCCGGGACAGGGGTCTACAATGAGCAGTTCTTC.

This clonotype came up many times. The rearrangement links TRBV12-3 or TRBV12-4 to TRBJ2-7; D not resolved. V gave up 3 bases and J gave up 2 bases, with 11 bases separating them. This CDR3 comprises 14 residues. CDR3 DNA sequence: TGTGCCAGCAGTTTTGGCGGCGCCCCCTACGAGCAGTACTTC. This gives the protein CASSFGGAPYEQYF.

This clonotype was observed a few times. The gene calls are TRBV20-1 and TRBJ2-7, with 7 bases fitting TRBD1. The trim removed 5 bases at V and 4 bases at J, leaving 11 bases unmatched. Germline V lookup: CDR1 DFQATT, CDR2 SNEGSKA (reference sequence). This CDR3 spans 14 amino acids. CDR3 in DNA: TGCAGTGCTCGCGTGGGGACAGCCTTATACGAGCAGTACTTC. Encoded protein: CSARVGTALYEQYF.

This clonotype has a count of ten or more. CDR3 nucleotides: TGCAGTGCTAGCATAATCCAAGAAGACACTGAAGCTTTCTTT. Its translation: CSASIIQEDTEAFF. The chain couples TRBV20-1 to TRBJ1-1; D is ambiguous. The CDR3 length is 14 residues. Germline V CDR1 and CDR2: DFQATT, SNEGSKA (reference sequence). V was trimmed by 3 bases and J by 3 bases, leaving 14 bases between them.

In its sample, this clonotype was seen a few times. This chain connects TRBV14 to TRBJ2-5; D is unclear. V shed 2 bases and J shed 7 bases, with 11 bases lying between them. The CDR3 covers 13 residues. The V gene's germline CDR1 is SGHDN and CDR2 FVKESK. CDR3: CASSQSRIGTQYF. The CDR3 bases are TGTGCCAGCAGCCAATCGAGAATCGGGACCCAGTACTTC.

This clonotype has a count of ten or more. The rearrangement uses TRBV27 and TRBJ2-5; TRBD2 matches 11 bases. This CDR3 comprises 15 residues. V trimming: 3 bases; J trimming: 4 bases; junction bases outside the gene matches: 4. Germline V gene sequence: CDR1 MNHEY, CDR2 SMNVEV (reference sequence). The CDR3 here is CASSFTSGSRETQYF. The CDR3, as DNA: TGTGCCAGCAGTTTCACTAGCGGGAGTCGAGAGACCCAGTACTTC.

There are many counts of this clonotype. The rearrangement links TRBV29-1 to TRBJ2-1; 9 nucleotides align to TRBD2. V shed 5 bases, J shed 5 bases, and the junction held 4 bases outside the gene matches. Germline assignment: CDR1 SQVTM and CDR2 ANQGSEA. This CDR3 has 13 amino acids. The CDR3 here is CSVYERGDNEQFF. The CDR3, as DNA: TGCAGCGTTTACGAGCGGGGGGACAATGAGCAGTTCTTC.

With respect to this clonotype: A much bigger clone sits one base away, suggesting this may be a read error. The rearrangement links TRBV12-3 or TRBV12-4 to TRBJ1-4; D unresolved. The CDR3 covers 13 residues. The CDR3 sequence: CASNQALNEKLLF. The CDR3 DNA reads as TGTGCCAGCAACCAGGCGCTCAATGAAAAACTGCTTTTT.